The rows below give T cell receptor beta chains drawn from one sample of a study of T cell responses to AZD1222 COVID-19 vaccine. Produced via immunoSEQ multiplex PCR; TCRdb's table is partial and in-frame only. Among 200,000 or so clones listed, 92% were seen once. The starting material was peripheral blood, obtained on day 0 of AZD1222 vaccination. All receptors derive from an adult in good health. Both conserved end residues are part of each CDR3. Each record gives: V gene, clone size, D gene, J gene, CDR3 DNA, CDR3 protein. A D gene is named only where the DNA matches it firmly. Clone size is given for some rows only: seen once, a few or many times, or a class if the clone is expanded.

>TRBV9|.|.|TRBJ1-1
TGTGCCAGCAGCCCGACAGATGAAGCTTTCTTT
CASSPTDEAFF
>TRBV6-5|.|.|TRBJ1-1
TGTGCCAGCAGTTACCCGGAGACAAGTAAAGCTTTCTTT
CASSYPETSKAFF
>TRBV7-9|.|.|TRBJ1-4
TGTGCCAGCAGCCACACATCTAAACAGGGTCCCTATGAAAAACTGTTTTTT
CASSHTSKQGPYEKLFF
>TRBV7-8|.|.|TRBJ1-1
TGTGCCAGCAGCGGGGTCCGGGGGAACACTGAAGCTTTCTTT
CASSGVRGNTEAFF
>TRBV18|.|.|TRBJ1-2
TGTGCCAGCTCACCACAGACGGTGGGATGGGGAGGCTACACCTTC
CASSPQTVGWGGYTF
>TRBV18|.|.|TRBJ1-1
TGTGCCAGCTCACCCGTCTGGAACACTGAAGCTTTCTTT
CASSPVWNTEAFF
>TRBV7-9|.|.|TRBJ1-4
TGTGCCAGCAGCTTGCAGGGTCCCGATGAAAAACTGTTTTTT
CASSLQGPDEKLFF
>TRBV18|once|.|TRBJ1-1
TGTGCCAGCACGACAGCCAGGGGCACTGAAGCTTTCTTT
CASTTARGTEAFF
>TRBV19|.|.|TRBJ1-2
TGTGCCAGTAGTCGTGGGGGCTACACCTTC
CASSRGGYTF
>TRBV28|.|.|TRBJ1-2
TGTGCCAGCAGTCTCCCGACGGACCCCCCCTATGGCTACACCTTC
CASSLPTDPPYGYTF
>TRBV11-2|.|.|TRBJ2-7
TGTGCCAGCAGCCGATGGACCCCGCCTTACGAGCAGTACTTC
CASSRWTPPYEQYF
>TRBV19|few|.|TRBJ1-2
TGTGCCACAACAACTGGCAGCTTAGATCCGCATGGCTACACCTTC
CATTTGSLDPHGYTF
>TRBV10-3|.|.|TRBJ1-3
TGTGCCATCGCTGGGGCAGGGAGTTTTGGAAACACCATATATTTT
CAIAGAGSFGNTIYF
>TRBV30|.|.|TRBJ1-4
TGTGCCTGGAGTGGGCCGGGGGCCTCGAATGAAAAACTGTTTTTT
CAWSGPGASNEKLFF
>TRBV18|.|TRBD2|TRBJ2-1
TGTGCCAGCTCTTCGTGGATAGCGGGAGTCAATGAGCAGTTCTTC
CASSSWIAGVNEQFF
>TRBV18|.|.|TRBJ2-1
TGTGCCAGCTCACCCGGGGGCGCCAGCTCCTACAATGAGCAGTTCTTC
CASSPGGASSYNEQFF
>TRBV5-4|.|.|TRBJ2-1
TGTGCCAGCAGCTTATACTCCGGTGAGCAGTTCTTC
CASSLYSGEQFF
>TRBV19|.|.|TRBJ2-2
TGTGCCAGTATTGGGAACACCGGGGAGCTGTTTTTT
CASIGNTGELFF
>TRBV5-6|.|.|TRBJ1-2
TGTGCCAGCAGCTTGTATCGCGGCGGCTATGGCTACACCTTC
CASSLYRGGYGYTF
>TRBV2|.|.|TRBJ1-2
TGTGCCAGCAGTGAGGGCGGGCTAGGCGGCTACACCTTC
CASSEGGLGGYTF
>TRBV7-9|.|TRBD1|TRBJ1-2
TGTGCCAGCAGCTTTGACAGGGTTGGAGGCTACACCTTC
CASSFDRVGGYTF
>TRBV28|once|.|TRBJ1-5
TGTGCCAGCAGTTTAGCTTCGGTGCATCAGCCCCAGCATTTT
CASSLASVHQPQHF
>TRBV19|.|.|TRBJ1-2
TGTGCCAGTAAAGGAGTTGGCAGAGCGAACTATGGCTACACCTTC
CASKGVGRANYGYTF
>TRBV6-5|.|.|TRBJ2-1
TGTGCCAGCAGTCCACAGGGTTACAATGAGCAGTTCTTC
CASSPQGYNEQFF
>TRBV27|.|TRBD1|TRBJ1-1
TGTGCCAGCAGTTTATCGGCCGCGTCTACAGGGGCAACGAACACTGAAGCTTTCTTT
CASSLSAASTGATNTEAFF
>TRBV2|.|.|TRBJ1-5
TGTGCCAGCAGTGAGGGCGGGGTTCAGCCCCAGCATTTT
CASSEGGVQPQHF
>TRBV5-4|.|.|TRBJ1-1
TGTGCCAGCAGCTTGGATGAGGTGGGGAAAGCTTTCTTT
CASSLDEVGKAFF
>TRBV9|.|.|TRBJ1-2
TGTGCCAGCAGCGTAGAGGCAGGGGAGGCGGGTGGCTACACCTTC
CASSVEAGEAGGYTF
>TRBV5-8|.|.|TRBJ2-7
TGTGCCAGCAGCTTGGACCTTTGGGGGCACTACGAGCAGTACTTC
CASSLDLWGHYEQYF
>TRBV19|.|TRBD1|TRBJ1-5
TGTGCCAGTAGTTTCCGGGACAGAGGCAATCAGCCCCAGCATTTT
CASSFRDRGNQPQHF
>TRBV28|.|TRBD1|TRBJ2-3
TGTGCCAGCAGGACGGACAGGGGGAGGACAGATACGCAGTATTTT
CASRTDRGRTDTQYF
>TRBV7-9|.|TRBD2|TRBJ2-7
TGTGCCAGCAGCTTAGCGGGAGGGATAACCTACGAGCAGTACTTC
CASSLAGGITYEQYF
>TRBV12-5|.|.|TRBJ2-1
TGTGCTAGTGGTTTGGATACCAGGTATGAGCAGTTCTTC
CASGLDTRYEQFF
>TRBV19|once|TRBD1|TRBJ2-7
TGTGCCAGTAGTATGGCAGGGGGCTCCTACGAGCAGTACTTC
CASSMAGGSYEQYF
>TRBV2|.|.|TRBJ1-5
TGTGCCAGCAGTTGGGGGGCCGGGAGCAATCAGCCCCAGCATTTT
CASSWGAGSNQPQHF
>TRBV10-3|.|.|TRBJ2-3
TGTGCCATCAGTGAGTCGGGGGGTACGCAGTATTTT
CAISESGGTQYF